What follows are 6 T cell receptor beta chains derived from one specimen sequenced in a study of Ad26.COV2.S vaccination and SARS-CoV-2 variants. The treatment is: roughly 20 received Ad26.COV2.S at low or high dose, single or two shots; 5 received placebo; per-sample allocation not given. All samples were drawn on day 63, counting from the first vaccine or placebo injection. Assay used: immunoSEQ multiplex PCR; TCRdb lists only in-frame clones, some missing. Altogether around 450,000 clones are present, 80% to 95% being singletons, with the ten largest covering around 4.5%. This specimen was peripheral blood, taken in a trial of Ad26.COV2.S vaccine versus placebo. The receptors derive from a person between 18 and 60 years old who received the Ad26.COV2.S COVID-19 vaccine or a placebo.

The rearrangement links TRBV9 to TRBJ2-2; D might be TRBD1 (5 bases). The CDR3 covers 16 residues. Trimming took off 3 bases at V and 5 bases at J, with 17 bases between the two ends. Germline lookup yields CDR1 SGDLS and CDR2 YYNGEE. The CDR3 protein is CASSGRTPQGTGELFF. CDR3 in DNA: TGTGCCAGCAGCGGACGCACCCCCCAGGGTACCGGGGAGCTGTTTTTT.

The rearrangement joins TRBV27 to TRBJ2-7, with 7 bases matching TRBD2. CDR1 and CDR2 (germline): MNHEY, SMNVEV (reference sequence). Unmatched junction bases numbered 13, after V lost 3 bases and J lost 5 bases. The length of the CDR3 is 16 residues. The CDR3 DNA is TGTGCCAGCAGTTTCTTGGCAGGCCACCGGGGGGACGAGCAGTACTTC. Translation gives CASSFLAGHRGDEQYF.

This clone was recorded only once. This rearrangement joins TRBV7-2 to TRBJ2-1; the match to TRBD2 covers 7 bases. V lost 6 bases to trimming and J lost 9 bases; unmatched junction nucleotides: 17. Germline V gives CDR1 SGHTA, CDR2 FQGNSA. The CDR3 spans 16 residues. The CDR3 DNA follows: TGTGCCAGCAGTTCCGTTCCAAGCGGGGTCACCGGTGAGCAGTTCTTC. Translated, it gives CASSSVPSGVTGEQFF.

The chain recombines TRBV5-6 with TRBJ1-2; D is unclear. This CDR3 spans 16 amino acids. Between the trimmed V and J ends, which lost 4 bases and 3 bases, there was a span of 19 bases. Germline values: CDR1 SGHDT, CDR2 YYEEEE. The CDR3 DNA sequence: TGTGCCAGCAGCCCACTAACAGCCTCCGACTACTATGGCTACACCTTC. This encodes CASSPLTASDYYGYTF.

J is TRBJ1-2 and V is TRBV2; 7 bases are a match to TRBD1. CDR3 size: 13 residues. Trimming at V came to 5 bases and at J to 2 bases, leaving 2 bases not matched to a gene. The germline CDR1 and CDR2 sequences are SNHLY and FYNNEI. The CDR3 DNA follows: TGTGCCAGCAGTTTGGACAGGAACTATGGCTACACCTTC. It specifies CASSLDRNYGYTF.

The chain's CDR3 is CSVRTNDYEQYF. The CDR3 coding sequence is TGCAGCGTTCGTACAAATGACTACGAGCAGTACTTC. V gene TRBV29-1 combines with J gene TRBJ2-7; D is unclear. Germline CDR1 is SQVTM and CDR2 is ANQGSEA. CDR3 size: 12 residues. V lost 5 bases, J lost 3 bases, and 11 bases lay in between.